This is a list of T cell receptor beta chains from one sample in a study of molecular identifiers for immune sequencing clone quantification. TCRdb fed the PCR reads into MiXCR, producing one record per CDR3 protein. This table has approximately 590,000 distinct CDR3 sequences, less than 30% appearing once. The source material was naive CD8+ T cells from blood, with Jurkat cell RNA spiked in. The receptors come from a human donor in good health. Some libraries in this study had Jurkat cell RNA spiked in. The CDR3 runs from the conserved cysteine through the conserved F or W. The D gene is left open where the match is weak. Rows give clone size only sometimes, using once, few, many, or a class for an expanded clone.

many	TRBV30	13	NA	TRBJ1-6	TGTGCCTGGAGTGTAACCGACGGATCACCCCTCCACTTT	CAWSVTDGSPLHF
many	TRBV6-5	16	TRBD2	TRBJ2-3	TGTGCCAGCAGTCAGGGACTAGCGGGGGGGATAGATACGCAGTATTTT	CASSQGLAGGIDTQYF
few	TRBV19	14	TRBD2	TRBJ2-3	TGTGCCAGACCCTCGGGCGGGAGTACAGATACGCAGTATTTT	CARPSGGSTDTQYF
NA	TRBV20-1	16	NA	TRBJ2-7	TGCAGTGCTAGATTGACAGACGGGACGGCGACCTACGAGCAGTACTTC	CSARLTDGTATYEQYF
NA	TRBV20-1	17	NA	TRBJ2-3	TGCAGTGCTAGAGATCAATCGAGGGGGGCTGGTACAGATACGCAGTATTTT	CSARDQSRGAGTDTQYF
NA	TRBV28	15	NA	TRBJ1-1	TGTGCCAGCAGCCTTTTCAGGGCGATGAACTCTGAAGCTTTCTTT	CASSLFRAMNSEAFF
many	TRBV14	14	NA	TRBJ2-3	TGTGCCAGCAGCCAAGAGGACGCCCGGGATACGCAGTATTTT	CASSQEDARDTQYF
NA	TRBV19	18	TRBD1	TRBJ1-1	TGTGCCAGTAGTATAGTCAGGGGGGGTTCTAAAATGAACACTGAAGCTTTCTTT	CASSIVRGGSKMNTEAFF
NA	TRBV12-3/TRBV12-4	13	NA	TRBJ2-7	TGTGCCAGCAGTCCCCCCGAGATCTACGAGCAGTACTTC	CASSPPEIYEQYF
many	TRBV30	16	TRBD1	TRBJ2-3	TGTGCCTGGACGGAAACTCGAACAGGGGACACAGATACGCAGTATTTT	CAWTETRTGDTDTQYF
NA	TRBV7-9	16	NA	TRBJ1-2	TGTGCCAGCAGCTCTTCCACCGGGGGTCTCAGCAATGGCTACACCTTC	CASSSSTGGLSNGYTF
NA	TRBV6-1	17	TRBD1	TRBJ2-1	TGTGCCAGCAGTGGCCCGACAGGGCCTAGCTCCTACAATGAGCAGTTCTTC	CASSGPTGPSSYNEQFF
NA	TRBV7-2	14	NA	TRBJ1-4	TGTGCCAGCAGCCTCAGTGACAATAATGAAAAACTGTTTTTT	CASSLSDNNEKLFF
many	TRBV7-6	18	NA	TRBJ2-3	TGTGCCAGCAGCTTGGTTTTAGCCCGTACTTCTAGCACAGATACGCAGTATTTT	CASSLVLARTSSTDTQYF
many	TRBV7-9	16	NA	TRBJ1-2	TGTGCCAGCAGCTTAGCGCTGAAGGGAGAAGACTATGGCTACACCTTC	CASSLALKGEDYGYTF
few	TRBV12-2	16	NA	TRBJ2-5	TGTGCAAGTAACCCCGGGACTAGCGGGAGAGGGGAGACCCAGTACTTC	CASNPGTSGRGETQYF
NA	TRBV20-1	18	NA	TRBJ2-2	TGCAGTGCCACCGAGCCTATTGCTGGGGCTACGAACACCGGGGAGCTGTTTTTT	CSATEPIAGATNTGELFF
many	TRBV20-1	13	TRBD1	TRBJ2-7	TGCAGTGCCGGGACAGGGGGGCCCTACGAGCAGTACTTC	CSAGTGGPYEQYF
many	TRBV7-6	14	NA	TRBJ1-1	TGTGCCAGCAGCCTAAGGGACGGTAACACTGAAGCTTTCTTT	CASSLRDGNTEAFF
few	TRBV20-1	13	TRBD2	TRBJ2-1	TGCAGTGCTACTAGCGGCGACTACAATGAGCAGTTCTTC	CSATSGDYNEQFF
NA	TRBV12-3/TRBV12-4	16	NA	TRBJ1-4	TGTGCCAGCAGTTCTGCCGGGGGGTCCTTTGATGAAAAACTGTTTTTT	CASSSAGGSFDEKLFF
NA	TRBV29-1	21	NA	TRBJ2-3	TGCAGCGTTGAATATTCGTTTGTCAGTGGTCTAGCGTTGGGCGGCACAGATACGCAGTATTTT	CSVEYSFVSGLALGGTDTQYF
many	TRBV7-9	15	TRBD1	TRBJ1-6	TGTGCCAGCAGATCCGGGGACAGGCGGAATTCACCCCTCCACTTT	CASRSGDRRNSPLHF
NA	TRBV7-6	17	NA	TRBJ1-3	TGTGCCAGCAGCTTAGGGCGGGTTGAGAGCTCTGGAAACACCATATATTTT	CASSLGRVESSGNTIYF